This T cell receptor beta chain is from a study of post-analysis software for immune sequencing data. Overall study: Relapsing-remitting, secondary progressive and progressive-relapsing forms made up the multiple sclerosis disease courses.

Study conclusions and caveats: Relative to controls, patients with multiple sclerosis showed significantly lower normalized Chao1 diversity. Samples sharing a preparation batch grouped tightly together when assessed by F measure.

On this clonotype itself: Its matching antigen is unknown.

The library was made from cDNA and included unique molecular identifiers. TCRdb used MiXCR to reprocess the PCR reads, holding one entry per CDR3 protein. The data show about 770,000 distinct CDR3 sequences, just over 45% seen once. Material for sequencing was blood. The sequence was collected from a girl under 18 with multiple sclerosis.

In DNA, the CDR3 is TGTGCCAGCAGCGTAGATGAAACAGGGCTCTATGGCTACACCTTC. It encodes CASSVDETGLYGYTF. This chain connects TRBV9 to TRBJ1-2; possibly TRBD1 for D (6 bases). The CDR3 has 15 residues. Trimming cost V 0 bases and J 4 bases, with 13 bases left between them. The V gene's germline CDR1 is SGDLS and CDR2 YYNGEE.